This paragraph covers one TCR beta chain sequence. The data stem from a study of T-cell memory formation after mild COVID-19. Trimming took 2 bases from V and 2 from J, leaving 16 bases between them. The CDR3 has 15 residues. Germline CDR1 reads DFQATT; CDR2 reads SNEGSKA (reference sequence). One entry per CDR3 protein, called by TCRdb with MiXCR from the 5' RACE reads. The sample carries around 420,000 distinct CDR3 sequences, roughly 24% recorded once. The receptor was derived from an adult woman who had mild COVID-19 (a few samples of this study predate the infection). Cell type and time point are not known. The gene calls are TRBV20-1 and TRBJ2-7; D is possibly TRBD2 (5 bases). Material: PBMCs or a T cell subset sorted from them (not recorded which). CDR3 coding DNA: TGCAGTGCTAGAAACCCCGGACTCGGCGCCTACGAGCAGTACTTC. Translation: CSARNPGLGAYEQYF.